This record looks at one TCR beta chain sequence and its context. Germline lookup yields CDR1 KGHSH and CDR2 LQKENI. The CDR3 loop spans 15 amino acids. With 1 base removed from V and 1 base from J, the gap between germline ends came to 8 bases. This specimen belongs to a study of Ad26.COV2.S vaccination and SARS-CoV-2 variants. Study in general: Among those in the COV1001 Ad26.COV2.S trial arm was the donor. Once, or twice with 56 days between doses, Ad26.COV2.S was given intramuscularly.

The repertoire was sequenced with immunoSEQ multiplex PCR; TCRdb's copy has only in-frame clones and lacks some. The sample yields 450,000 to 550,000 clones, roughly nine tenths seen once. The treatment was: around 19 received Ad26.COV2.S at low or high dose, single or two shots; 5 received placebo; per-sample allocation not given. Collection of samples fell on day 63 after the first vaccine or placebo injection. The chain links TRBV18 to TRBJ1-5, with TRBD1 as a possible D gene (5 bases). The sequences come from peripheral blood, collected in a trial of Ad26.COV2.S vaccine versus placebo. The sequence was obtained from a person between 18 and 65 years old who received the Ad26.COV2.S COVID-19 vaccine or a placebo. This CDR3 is CASSPLGESNQPQHF. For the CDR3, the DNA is TGTGCCAGCTCACCACTGGGGGAGAGCAATCAGCCCCAGCATTTT.